This T cell receptor (beta chain) was obtained from a study of cytomegalovirus exposure and HLA in healthy donors. Researchers ran the PCR with 60 Vbeta and 13 Jbeta primers. This table comes from immunoSEQ multiplex PCR, and its TCRdb copy is limited to in-frame clones, with some not included. This listing includes about 170,000 clones. Donors likely had unrecorded immune exposures despite being nominally healthy when sampled. The clonotype was recovered from a woman in her fifties or sixties in good health and CMV-seronegative. The sample comprised PBMCs.

CDR3 nucleotide sequence: TGTGCCAGCAGGCAGCGGGAGGGCGGGCAGACCCAGTACTTC. Its translation: CASRQREGGQTQYF. The chain recombines TRBV2 with TRBJ2-5; TRBD2 agrees at 10 bases. V shed 6 bases and J 6 bases; nucleotides not matched to a gene: 7. Germline V gives CDR1 SNHLY, CDR2 FYNNEI. The CDR3 loop spans 14 amino acids.